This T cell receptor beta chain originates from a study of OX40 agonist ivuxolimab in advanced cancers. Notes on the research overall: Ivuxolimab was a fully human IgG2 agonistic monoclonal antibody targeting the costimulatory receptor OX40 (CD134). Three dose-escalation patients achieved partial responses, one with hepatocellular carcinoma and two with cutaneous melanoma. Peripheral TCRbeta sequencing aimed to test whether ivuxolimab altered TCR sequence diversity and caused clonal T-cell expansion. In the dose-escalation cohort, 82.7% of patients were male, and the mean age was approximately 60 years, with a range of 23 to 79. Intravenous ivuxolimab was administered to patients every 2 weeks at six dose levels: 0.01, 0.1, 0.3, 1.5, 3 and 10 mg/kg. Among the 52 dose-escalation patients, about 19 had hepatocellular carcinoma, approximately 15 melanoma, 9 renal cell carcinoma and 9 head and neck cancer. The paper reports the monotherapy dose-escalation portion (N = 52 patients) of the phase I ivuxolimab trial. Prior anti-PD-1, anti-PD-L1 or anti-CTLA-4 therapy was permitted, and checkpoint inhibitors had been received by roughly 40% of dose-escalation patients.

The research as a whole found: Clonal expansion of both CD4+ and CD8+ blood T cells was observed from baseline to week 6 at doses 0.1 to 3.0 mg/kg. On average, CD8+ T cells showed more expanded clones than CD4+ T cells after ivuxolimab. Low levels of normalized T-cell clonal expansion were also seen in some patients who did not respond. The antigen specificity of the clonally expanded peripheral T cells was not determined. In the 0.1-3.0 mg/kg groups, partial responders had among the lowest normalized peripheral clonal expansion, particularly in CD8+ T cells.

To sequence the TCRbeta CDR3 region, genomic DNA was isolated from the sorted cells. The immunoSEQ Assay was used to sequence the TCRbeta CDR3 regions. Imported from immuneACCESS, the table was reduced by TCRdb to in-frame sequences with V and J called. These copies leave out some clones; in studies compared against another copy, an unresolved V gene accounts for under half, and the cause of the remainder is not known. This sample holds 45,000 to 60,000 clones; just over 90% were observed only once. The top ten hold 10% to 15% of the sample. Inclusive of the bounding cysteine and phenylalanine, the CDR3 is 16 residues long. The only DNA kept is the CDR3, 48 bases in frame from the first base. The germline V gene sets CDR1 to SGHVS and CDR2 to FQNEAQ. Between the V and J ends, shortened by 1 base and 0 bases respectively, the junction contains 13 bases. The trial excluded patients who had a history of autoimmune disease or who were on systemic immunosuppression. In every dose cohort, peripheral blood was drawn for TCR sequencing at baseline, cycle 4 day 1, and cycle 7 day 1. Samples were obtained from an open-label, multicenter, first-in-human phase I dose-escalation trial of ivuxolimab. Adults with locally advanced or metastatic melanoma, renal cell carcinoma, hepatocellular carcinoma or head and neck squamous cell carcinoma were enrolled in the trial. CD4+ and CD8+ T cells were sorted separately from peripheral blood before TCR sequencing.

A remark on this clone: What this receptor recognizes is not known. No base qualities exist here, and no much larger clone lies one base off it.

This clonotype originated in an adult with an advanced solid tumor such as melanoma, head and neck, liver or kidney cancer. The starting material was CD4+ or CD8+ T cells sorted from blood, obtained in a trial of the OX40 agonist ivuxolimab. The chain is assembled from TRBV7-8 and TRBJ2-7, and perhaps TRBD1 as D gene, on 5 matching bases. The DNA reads TGTGCCAGCAGCTTAGATAGGGGATTTCGCTCCTACGAGCAGTACTTC. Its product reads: CASSLDRGFRSYEQYF.